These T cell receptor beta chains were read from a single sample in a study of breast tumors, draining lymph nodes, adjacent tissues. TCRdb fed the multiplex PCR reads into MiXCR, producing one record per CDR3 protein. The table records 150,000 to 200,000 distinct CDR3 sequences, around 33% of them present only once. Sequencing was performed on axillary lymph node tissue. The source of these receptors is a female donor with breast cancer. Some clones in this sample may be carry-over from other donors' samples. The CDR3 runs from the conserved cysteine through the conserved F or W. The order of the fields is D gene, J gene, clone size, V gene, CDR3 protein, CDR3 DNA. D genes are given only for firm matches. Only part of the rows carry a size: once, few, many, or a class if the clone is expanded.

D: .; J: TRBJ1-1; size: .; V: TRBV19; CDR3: CASSKTPGTGDTEAFF; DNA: TGTGCCAGTAGTAAAACCCCCGGGACTGGGGACACTGAAGCTTTCTTT
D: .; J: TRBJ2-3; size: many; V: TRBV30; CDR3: CAWDRQPHTDTQYF; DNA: TGTGCCTGGGACCGACAGCCACACACAGATACGCAGTATTTT
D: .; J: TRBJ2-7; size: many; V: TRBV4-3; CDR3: CASSQDRWSSPNYEQYF; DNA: TGCGCCAGCAGCCAAGATCGGTGGAGTTCCCCCAATTACGAGCAGTACTTC
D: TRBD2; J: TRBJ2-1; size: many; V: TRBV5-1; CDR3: CASSLTGTSNNEQFF; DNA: TGCGCCAGCAGCTTAACCGGGACTAGCAACAATGAGCAGTTCTTC
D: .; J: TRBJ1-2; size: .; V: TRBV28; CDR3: CASSLFPRGHGYTF; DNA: TGTGCCAGCAGTTTATTTCCCAGGGGACATGGCTACACCTTC
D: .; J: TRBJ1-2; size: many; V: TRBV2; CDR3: CASSDQILTRSSNYGYTF; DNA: TGTGCCAGCAGTGATCAAATACTCACCCGTTCTTCTAACTATGGCTACACCTTC
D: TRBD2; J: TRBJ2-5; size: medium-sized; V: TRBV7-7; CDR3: CASSLEAGPQETQYF; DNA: TGTGCTAGCAGCTTAGAAGCGGGGCCGCAAGAGACCCAGTACTTC
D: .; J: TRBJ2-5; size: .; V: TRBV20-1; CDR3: CSARDQAGIEETQYF; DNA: TGCAGTGCTAGAGATCAGGCAGGGATCGAAGAGACCCAGTACTTC
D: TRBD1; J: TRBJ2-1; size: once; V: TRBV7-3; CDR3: CASSSRTGMTYNEQLF; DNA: TGTGCCAGCAGCTCTCGGACAGGAATGACCTACAATGAGCAGCTCTTC
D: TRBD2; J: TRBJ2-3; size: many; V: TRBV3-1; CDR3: CASQRGGGATDTQYF; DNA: TGTGCCAGCCAGCGGGGCGGGGGGGCGACAGATACGCAGTATTTT
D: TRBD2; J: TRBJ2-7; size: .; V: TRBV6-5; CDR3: CASSSGLAGGEEQYF; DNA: TGTGCCAGCAGTTCCGGACTAGCGGGAGGGGAAGAGCAGTACTTC
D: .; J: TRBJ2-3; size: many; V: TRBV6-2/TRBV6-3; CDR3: CASSPTRDSVNTQYF; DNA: TGTGCCAGCAGCCCAACGCGGGATAGCGTGAATACGCAGTATTTT
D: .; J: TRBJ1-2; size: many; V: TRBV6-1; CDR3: CASRKTENYGYTF; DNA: TGTGCCAGCAGGAAGACTGAAAACTATGGCTACACCTTC
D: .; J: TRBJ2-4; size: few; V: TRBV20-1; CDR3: CSAVGTGGKNIQYF; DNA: TGCAGTGCTGTCGGGACTGGCGGCAAAAACATTCAGTACTTC
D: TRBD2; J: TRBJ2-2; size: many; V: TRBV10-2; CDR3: CASGTSGDTGELFF; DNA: TGCGCCAGCGGGACTAGCGGGGACACCGGGGAGCTGTTTTTT
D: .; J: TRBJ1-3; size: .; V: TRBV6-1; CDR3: CASNPGPGRNTIYF; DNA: TGTGCCAGCAACCCGGGCCCCGGGAGAAACACCATATATTTT
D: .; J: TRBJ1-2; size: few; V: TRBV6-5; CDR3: CASSLGGYGHTF; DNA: TGTGCCAGTAGCCTGGGAGGGTATGGCCACACCTTC
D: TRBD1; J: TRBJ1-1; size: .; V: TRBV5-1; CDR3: CASSLDRTGATEAFF; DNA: TGCGCCAGCAGCTTGGACCGGACAGGGGCCACTGAAGCTTTCTTT
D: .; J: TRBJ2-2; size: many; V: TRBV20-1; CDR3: CSASEGGGFTGELFF; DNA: TGCAGTGCATCCGAGGGAGGGGGCTTCACCGGGGAGCTGTTTTTT
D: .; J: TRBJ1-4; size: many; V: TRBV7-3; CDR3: CASSYHWGAATNEKLFF; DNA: TGTGCCAGCAGTTATCATTGGGGGGCCGCAACTAATGAAAAACTGTTTTTT
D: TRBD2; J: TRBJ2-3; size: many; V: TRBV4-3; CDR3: CASSQDIAGGRNTQYF; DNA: TGCGCCAGCAGCCAAGATATAGCGGGAGGGAGGAATACGCAGTATTTT
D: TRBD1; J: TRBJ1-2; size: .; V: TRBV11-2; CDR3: CASSEGARDYGYTF; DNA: TGTGCCAGCAGCGAGGGGGCGCGGGACTATGGCTACACCTTC
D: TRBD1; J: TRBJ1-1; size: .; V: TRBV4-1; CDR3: CASSQLGTGATEAFF; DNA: TGCGCCAGCAGCCAATTAGGGACAGGGGCCACTGAAGCTTTCTTT
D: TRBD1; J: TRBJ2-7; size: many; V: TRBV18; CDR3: CASSLPGQGAYEQYF; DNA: TGTGCCAGCAGCTTGCCGGGACAGGGAGCCTACGAGCAGTACTTC
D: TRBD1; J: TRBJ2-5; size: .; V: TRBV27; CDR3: CASRPYRGIGETQYF; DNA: TGTGCCAGCAGACCTTACAGGGGAATAGGGGAGACCCAGTACTTC
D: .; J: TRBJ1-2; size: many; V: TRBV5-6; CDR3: CASSLGGSYGYTF; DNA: TGTGCCAGCAGCTTGGGAGGTAGCTATGGCTACACCTTC
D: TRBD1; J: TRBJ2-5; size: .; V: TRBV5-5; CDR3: CASSLAEQGETQYF; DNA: TGTGCCAGCAGCTTGGCGGAACAGGGGGAGACCCAGTACTTC